One TCR beta chain is described in this entry. The data originate from a study of blood T cell repertoires in COVID-19. Study-wide background: Samples of COVID-19 (acute and convalescent) were obtained from the United States, Italy and Spain. Sources were T cells, B-cell-depleted T cells, or PBMCs; the material itself was cDNA or gDNA.

Per the authors' pipeline: Estimated nucleated cell counts came from reference gene primer amplification. The table came from immunoSEQ multiplex PCR; TCRdb's copy has only in-frame clones and leaves some out. V, J and clone size derive from that table, while D and trimming were established from the DNA sequence. The sample yields fewer than 95,000 clones, 90% seen once. In germline, CDR1 is MNHEY, CDR2 SVGAGI. The CDR3 totals 14 residues. V lost 0 bases, J lost 8 bases, and 6 bases stayed unmatched. Sequencing was carried out using peripheral blood. The sequence derives from a woman of 80 years or more with acute or convalescent COVID-19. This chain uses TRBV6-5 with TRBJ1-1; TRBD1 matches 7 bases. The CDR3 here is CASSYSWQGGEAFF. In nucleotides, the CDR3 is TGTGCCAGCAGTTACTCGTGGCAGGGGGGAGAAGCTTTCTTT.